A selection of T cell receptor beta chains follows, all from one sample in a study of blood T cell repertoires in COVID-19. Only in-frame clones appear in the TCRdb table, and some are missing; sequencing was by immunoSEQ multiplex PCR. The table records fewer than 350,000 clones, roughly 90% of them present only once. Sequenced sample: PBMCs or T cells enriched from blood (not recorded which). The receptors were sampled from a woman aged 40 to 50 with acute COVID-19. CDR3s include the opening cysteine and the closing phenylalanine or tryptophan. D genes are given only for firm matches. Size is stated for part of the rows, as once, few or many counts, or as a class when the clone is expanded.

>.|.|TRBJ1-1|TRBV7-9
TGTGCCAGCAGCCTGATCTCAAGGGGAGCTTTCTTT
CASSLISRGAFF
>.|.|TRBJ2-7|TRBV28
TGTGCCAGCAGCCAGGGAGGATACGAGCAGTACTTC
CASSQGGYEQYF
>TRBD2|.|TRBJ2-5|TRBV29-1
TGCAGCGTTGAGACGACTAGCGGGAGTCAGACCCAGTACTTC
CSVETTSGSQTQYF
>TRBD2|once|TRBJ2-1|TRBV10-3
TGTGCCATCAGTGAGTCGATTTGGACTAGCGGGCGCGAGGGGAACAATGAGCAGTTCTTC
CAISESIWTSGREGNNEQFF
>.|.|TRBJ1-6|TRBV18
TGTGCCACCTCGAGCCAGGCTACTGGTTCACCCCTCCACTTT
CATSSQATGSPLHF
>.|.|TRBJ1-3|TRBV14
TGTGCCAGCAGCCAAGGATTGGGTCGTGACTTCTCTGGAAACACCATATATTTT
CASSQGLGRDFSGNTIYF
>.|.|TRBJ2-7|TRBV3-1/TRBV3-2
TGTGCCAGCAGCCCGACGTCGGGGGGCCACGAGCAGTACTTC
CASSPTSGGHEQYF
>TRBD1|.|TRBJ2-2|TRBV6-5
TGTGCCAGCAGCCAGGGGGCGCACACCGGGGAGCTGTTTTTT
CASSQGAHTGELFF
>.|.|TRBJ2-4|TRBV28
TGTGCCAGCAGTTTATCCGACAGCCTGGGCATTCAGTACTTC
CASSLSDSLGIQYF
>.|.|TRBJ1-1|TRBV7-2
TGTGCCAGCAGCTTTGCAGGGTTCGGCACTGAAGCTTTCTTT
CASSFAGFGTEAFF
>TRBD2|few|TRBJ2-5|TRBV5-4
TGTGCCAGCAGCTTGGGGCGGGGGATCGTAGAGACCCAGTACTTC
CASSLGRGIVETQYF
>.|.|TRBJ1-3|TRBV19
TGTGCCAGTAGTAAGCGGTCGCCGGACGGAAACACCATATATTTT
CASSKRSPDGNTIYF
>.|.|TRBJ2-5|TRBV7-2
TGTGCCAGCAGCTTTCGCCGGGTCCAAGAGACCCAGTACTTC
CASSFRRVQETQYF
>.|.|TRBJ2-3|TRBV6-5
TGTGCCAGCAGCCCGGACTACAATACAGATACGCAGTATTTT
CASSPDYNTDTQYF
>.|.|TRBJ1-4|TRBV28
TGTGCCAGCAGTTTATTTAGAGCCGGTGAAAAACTGTTTTTT
CASSLFRAGEKLFF
>TRBD1|.|TRBJ1-3|TRBV7-9
TGTGCCAGCAGCCCTTCCGGGACAGGCCGTGGAAACACCATATATTTT
CASSPSGTGRGNTIYF
>TRBD1|.|TRBJ1-1|TRBV27
TGTGCCAGCAGTCCCTATGGACAGGCGGCTGAAGCTTTCTTT
CASSPYGQAAEAFF
>TRBD1|.|TRBJ1-5|TRBV25-1
TGTGCCAGCAGTAGAGGGACAGGGCGCGATCAGCCCCAGCATTTT
CASSRGTGRDQPQHF
>.|.|TRBJ1-2|TRBV27
TGTGCCAGCAGTCCGTCGGGGAACTATGGCTACACCTTC
CASSPSGNYGYTF
>.|.|TRBJ1-1|TRBV28
TGTGCCAGCAGTGAGACAGGAAAGATGAACACTGAAGCTTTCTTT
CASSETGKMNTEAFF
>.|.|TRBJ1-4|TRBV11-2
TGTGCCAGCAGAGCCGGGGGTACAACTAATGAAAAACTGTTTTTT
CASRAGGTTNEKLFF
>.|.|TRBJ2-3|TRBV4-3
TGCGCCAGCAGCCAAGATTTCAGTACCCCAGATACGCAGTATTTT
CASSQDFSTPDTQYF
>TRBD1|few|TRBJ1-2|TRBV5-1
TGCGCCAGCAGCTCAATGACAGGGAACTATGGCTACACCTTC
CASSSMTGNYGYTF
>TRBD1|once|TRBJ1-3|TRBV28
TGTGCCAGCAGACTGGACAGGCACTCTGGAAACACCATATATTTT
CASRLDRHSGNTIYF
>.|.|TRBJ1-2|TRBV19
TGTGCCAGTAGTATGGCAAGTCTGGGAGCATATGGCTACACCTTC
CASSMASLGAYGYTF
>TRBD1|.|TRBJ1-5|TRBV2
TGTGCCAGCAGCAAGGGGGCTCAGCCCCAGCATTTT
CASSKGAQPQHF
>.|.|TRBJ1-2|TRBV2
TGTGCCAGCAGTGGGGGGGGCTCCTTCTATGGCTACACCTTC
CASSGGGSFYGYTF
>TRBD1|.|TRBJ1-1|TRBV5-1
TGCGCCAGCAGCTTGGGATGGACAGGGAACATGAACACTGAAGCTTTCTTT
CASSLGWTGNMNTEAFF
>.|few|TRBJ1-6|TRBV30
TGTGCCTGGAGTCACCGGGGGAAAGGTGATAATTCACCCCTCCACTTT
CAWSHRGKGDNSPLHF